This T cell receptor beta chain was documented in a study of PD-L1 blockade in urothelial cancer. Looking at the study overall: Before enrollment, 0 to 3 chemotherapy regimens had been given to patients. Blood drawn 3 weeks (second dose) and 6 weeks after treatment start was analyzed.

Profiled with immunoSEQ multiplex PCR; TCRdb holds only in-frame clones, not every one. The profile shows roughly 26,000 clones, roughly nine tenths of them singletons. Germline lookup yields CDR1 SQVTM and CDR2 ANQGSEA. V shed 3 bases and J shed 2 bases, with 15 bases lying between them. The CDR3 length is 15 residues. Study-wide results and caveats: Pretreatment clonality of the blood TCR repertoire below the median was predictive of superior survival.

On this clone: Its specificity is not known.

Sequencing was performed on PBMCs, taken around atezolizumab (anti-PD-L1) treatment. The V and J genes are TRBV29-1 and TRBJ2-3; TRBD1 is a possible D gene (5 bases). This receptor was identified in a man aged 45-60 years with urothelial cancer. CDR3 coding DNA: TGCAGCGTTGATCCAGGGCTTAGGGACACAGATACGCAGTATTTT. It specifies CSVDPGLRDTDTQYF.